This T cell receptor (beta chain) was profiled in a study of response to subunit inactivated influenza vaccine. The study's findings and limits: With each seasonal influenza vaccination, the authors suggested, few new T cells are recruited.

Via MiXCR, TCRdb re-called the RT-PCR reads, giving one row per CDR3 protein. The table includes some 500,000 distinct CDR3 sequences, about 25% detected once. In germline, CDR1 is LNHDA, CDR2 SQIVND (reference sequence). The CDR3 runs 13 residues. Trimming removed 9 bases from V and 15 bases from J, with 24 bases in between. Concerning this clonotype itself: Its antigen is not known.

Here the sequenced sample was CD4+ T cells sorted from PBMCs, taken more than 4 days after vaccination. The rearrangement uses TRBV19 and TRBJ2-1; perhaps TRBD2 as D (6 bases). The receptor comes from a man aged 45-60 years who received an inactivated influenza vaccine. CDR3 sequence (DNA): TGTGCCAGCGACGATCGGGCGGGAAATGTGCGGTTCTTC. Translating it yields CASDDRAGNVRFF.